Listed below are T cell receptor beta chains from one sample, sequenced in a study of OX40 agonist ivuxolimab in advanced cancers. Assay: immunoSEQ multiplex PCR; the TCRdb copy retains only in-frame clones and omits some. Of about 140,000 clones in the sample, 90% are singletons; the top ten hold approximately 1%. The sequencing used CD4+ or CD8+ T cells sorted from blood, collected in a trial of the OX40 agonist ivuxolimab. These receptor sequences come from an adult with an advanced solid tumor such as melanoma, head and neck, liver or kidney cancer. CDR3s include the opening cysteine and the closing phenylalanine or tryptophan. The D gene is left open where the match is weak. The size entry is marked missing in some rows and otherwise reads once, few, many or a size class.

TRBV4-1	.	TRBJ1-1	TRBD1	TGCGCCAGCAGCCCACCGGACAGGGAAAACACTGAAGCTTTCTTT	CASSPPDRENTEAFF
TRBV7-2	.	TRBJ2-3	.	TGTGCCAGCAGCTTCACCATCCATACGCAGTATTTT	CASSFTIHTQYF
TRBV5-1	.	TRBJ2-2	TRBD2	TGCGCCAGCACCCGAGGAAGCGGGGACTTCAACACCGGGGAGCTGTTTTTT	CASTRGSGDFNTGELFF
TRBV5-1	.	TRBJ2-7	.	TGCGCCAGCAGCAGCAACGGATACTCCTACGAGCAGTACTTC	CASSSNGYSYEQYF
TRBV6-5	.	TRBJ1-1	.	TGTGCCAGCAGTGGTGACAGCTATGAAGCTTTCTTT	CASSGDSYEAFF
TRBV5-8	.	TRBJ2-1	TRBD2	TGTGCCAGCAGCTTACGGGCTAGCGGGGGATATAGTCAGAATGAGCAGTTCTTC	CASSLRASGGYSQNEQFF
TRBV27	.	TRBJ2-1	.	TGTGCCAGCAGTTTAAACATCTACAATGAGCAGTTCTTC	CASSLNIYNEQFF
TRBV5-1	.	TRBJ2-2	.	TGCGCCAGCAGCTTGGGAGTCGGAACGAACACCGGGGAGCTGTTTTTT	CASSLGVGTNTGELFF
TRBV11-2	.	TRBJ2-2	.	TGTGCCAGCAGCTTATCCCTTGGCGCGCAGAACACCGGGGAGCTGTTTTTT	CASSLSLGAQNTGELFF
TRBV2	.	TRBJ2-6	.	TGTGCCAGCAGTGAAGTCGGGCCCGGGGCCAACGTCCTGACTTTC	CASSEVGPGANVLTF
TRBV27	.	TRBJ2-7	.	TGTGCCAGCAGTTCACCCAGGGGGAGGAGCTCCTACGAGCAGTACTTC	CASSSPRGRSSYEQYF
TRBV18	.	TRBJ1-5	TRBD1	TGTGCCAGCTCATCTGATGACAGGGTCGAGGGCAATCAGCCCCAGCATTTT	CASSSDDRVEGNQPQHF
TRBV5-1	once	TRBJ2-2	.	TGCGCCAGCAGCTTGGCGACTACGAACACCGGGGAGCTGTTTTTT	CASSLATTNTGELFF
TRBV5-1	.	TRBJ1-3	.	TGCGCCAGCGTCCCCCGGCCGATCTCTGGAAACACCATATATTTT	CASVPRPISGNTIYF
TRBV7-2	.	TRBJ2-7	.	TGTGCCAGCAGCTTTAACACCTACGAGCAGTACTTC	CASSFNTYEQYF
TRBV7-7	.	TRBJ2-1	.	TGTGCTAGCGCCCTTGCGGGCGTCCCCAATGAGCAGTTCTTC	CASALAGVPNEQFF
TRBV6-6	.	TRBJ2-7	.	TGTGCCAGCAGTTCCCCCCCGGTGGGGGACGAGCAGTACTTC	CASSSPPVGDEQYF
TRBV6-4	.	TRBJ2-2	.	TGTGCCAGCAGTGAAGAGGGGCTTTTCACCGGGGAGCTGTTTTTT	CASSEEGLFTGELFF
TRBV7-3	.	TRBJ2-7	TRBD2	TGTGCCAGCAGCCCTAGGGGCGGGGGCTCCTACGAGCAGTACTTC	CASSPRGGGSYEQYF
TRBV13	.	TRBJ1-2	.	TGTGCCAGCAGCTTAAGCAGGGCTGGCTACACCTTC	CASSLSRAGYTF
TRBV25-1	.	TRBJ1-5	.	TGTGCCAGCAGTGGGCGGGACGCGGCAGCCCAGCATTTT	CASSGRDAAAQHF
TRBV20-1	.	TRBJ2-7	.	TGCAGTGCTCGACTACAGTACGAGCAGTACTTC	CSARLQYEQYF
TRBV7-2	.	TRBJ2-7	TRBD2	TGTGCCAGCAACTTTCGGACTAGCGGCTCCTACGAGCAGTACTTC	CASNFRTSGSYEQYF